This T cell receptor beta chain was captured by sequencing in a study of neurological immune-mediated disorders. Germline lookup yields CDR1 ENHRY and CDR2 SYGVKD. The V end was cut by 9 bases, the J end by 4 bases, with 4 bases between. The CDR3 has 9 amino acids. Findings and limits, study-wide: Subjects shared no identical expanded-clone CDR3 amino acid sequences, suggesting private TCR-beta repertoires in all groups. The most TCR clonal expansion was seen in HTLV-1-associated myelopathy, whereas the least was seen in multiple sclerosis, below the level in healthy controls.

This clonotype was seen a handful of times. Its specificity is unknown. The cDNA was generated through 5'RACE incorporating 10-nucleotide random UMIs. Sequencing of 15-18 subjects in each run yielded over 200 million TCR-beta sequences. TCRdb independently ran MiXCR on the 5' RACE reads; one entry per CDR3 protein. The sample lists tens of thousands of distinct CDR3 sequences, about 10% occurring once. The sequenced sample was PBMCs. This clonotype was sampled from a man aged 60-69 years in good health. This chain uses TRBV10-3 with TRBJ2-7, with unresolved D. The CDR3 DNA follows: TGTGCCATTTTATACGAGCAGTACTTC. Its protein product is CAILYEQYF.